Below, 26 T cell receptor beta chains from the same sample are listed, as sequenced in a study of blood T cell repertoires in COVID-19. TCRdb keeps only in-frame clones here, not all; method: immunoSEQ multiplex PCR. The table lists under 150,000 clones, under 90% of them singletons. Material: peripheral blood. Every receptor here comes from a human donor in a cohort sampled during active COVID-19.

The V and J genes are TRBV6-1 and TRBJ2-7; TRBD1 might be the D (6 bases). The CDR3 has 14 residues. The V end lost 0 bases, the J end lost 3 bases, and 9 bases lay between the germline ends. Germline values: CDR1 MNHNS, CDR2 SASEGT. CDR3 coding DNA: TGTGCCAGCAGTGAAGCTCAGGGGAGCTACGAGCAGTACTTC. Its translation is CASSEAQGSYEQYF.

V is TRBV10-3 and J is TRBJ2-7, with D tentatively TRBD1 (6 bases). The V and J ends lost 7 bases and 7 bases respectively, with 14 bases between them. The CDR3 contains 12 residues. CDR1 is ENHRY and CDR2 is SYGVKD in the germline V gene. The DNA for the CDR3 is TGTGCCATCACTCCGGACAGCTTGGAGCAGTACTTC. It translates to CAITPDSLEQYF.

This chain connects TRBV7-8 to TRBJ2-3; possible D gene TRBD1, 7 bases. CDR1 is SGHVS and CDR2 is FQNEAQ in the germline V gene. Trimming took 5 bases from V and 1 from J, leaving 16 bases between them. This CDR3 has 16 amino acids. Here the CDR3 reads CASSPRTGGGTDTQYF. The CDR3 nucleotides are TGTGCCAGCAGCCCCCGGACAGGCGGGGGCACAGATACGCAGTATTTT. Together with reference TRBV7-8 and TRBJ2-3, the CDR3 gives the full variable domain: GAGVSQSPRYKVAKRGQDVALRCDPISGHVSLFWYQQALGQGPEFLTYFQNEAQLDKSGLPSDRFFAERPEGSVSTLKIQRTQQEDSAVYLCASSPRTGGGTDTQYFGPGTRLTVL.

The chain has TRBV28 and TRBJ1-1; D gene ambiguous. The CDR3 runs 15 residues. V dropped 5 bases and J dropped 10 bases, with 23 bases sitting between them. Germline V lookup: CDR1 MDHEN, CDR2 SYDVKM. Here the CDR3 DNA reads TGTGCCAGCAGTGTAGTGGTAGTAAATACGGAGACAGCTTTCTTT. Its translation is CASSVVVVNTETAFF.

The CDR3 sequence: CASSLSGTGAYEQYF. In nucleotides, the CDR3 is TGTGCCAGCAGTTTATCGGGGACAGGGGCCTACGAGCAGTACTTC. The rearrangement joins TRBV27 to TRBJ2-7; 10 nucleotides agree with TRBD1. V gave up 0 bases and J gave up 2 bases; unmatched junction bases: 1. The CDR3 has 15 amino acids. Per germline, CDR1 MNHEY and CDR2 SMNVEV (reference sequence).

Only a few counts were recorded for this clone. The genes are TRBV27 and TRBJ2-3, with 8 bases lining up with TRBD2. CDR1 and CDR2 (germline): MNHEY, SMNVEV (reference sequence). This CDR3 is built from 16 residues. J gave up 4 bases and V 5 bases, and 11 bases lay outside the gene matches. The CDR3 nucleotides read TGTGCCAGCAGTCCCTCCCTCGGGGGGGGGCCAGATACGCAGTATTTT. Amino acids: CASSPSLGGGPDTQYF.

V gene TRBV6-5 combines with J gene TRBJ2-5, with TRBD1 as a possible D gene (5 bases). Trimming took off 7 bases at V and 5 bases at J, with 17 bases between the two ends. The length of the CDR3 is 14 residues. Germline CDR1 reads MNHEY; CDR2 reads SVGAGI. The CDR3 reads CASTSETDGETQYF. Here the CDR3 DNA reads TGTGCCAGCACCTCCGAGACAGATGGGGAGACCCAGTACTTC.

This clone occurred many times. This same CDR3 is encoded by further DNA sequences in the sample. CDR3 sequence reads: CASSQDRSTGELFF. CDR3 bases: TGCGCCAGCAGCCAAGATCGGAGCACCGGGGAGCTGTTTTTT. The V gene is TRBV4-1, the J gene TRBJ2-2; D gene ambiguous. V shed 0 bases and J shed 4 bases, with 6 bases lying between them. The CDR3 spans 14 residues. Germline assignment: CDR1 MGHRA and CDR2 YSYEKL.

The CDR3 coding sequence is TGTGCCAGCGGACAGTTTTTAGACAATGAGCAGTTCTTC. Its translation: CASGQFLDNEQFF. The chain uses TRBV2 and TRBJ2-1; D perhaps matches TRBD1 (6 bases). This CDR3 region has 13 residues. Trimming stripped 8 bases from V and 5 bases from J, with 13 bases between. From germline, CDR1 is SNHLY and CDR2 FYNNEI.

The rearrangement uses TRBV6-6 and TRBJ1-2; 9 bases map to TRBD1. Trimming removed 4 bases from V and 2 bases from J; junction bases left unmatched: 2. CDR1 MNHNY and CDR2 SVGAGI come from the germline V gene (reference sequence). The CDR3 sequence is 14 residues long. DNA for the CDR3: TGTGCCAGCAGTTCGGGACAGGGAAACTATGGCTACACCTTC. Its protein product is CASSSGQGNYGYTF.

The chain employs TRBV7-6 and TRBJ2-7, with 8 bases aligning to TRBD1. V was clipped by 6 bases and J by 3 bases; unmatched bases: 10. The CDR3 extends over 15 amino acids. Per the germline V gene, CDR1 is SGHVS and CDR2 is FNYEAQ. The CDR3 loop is CASSQPGQESYEQYF. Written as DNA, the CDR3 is TGTGCCAGCAGTCAACCGGGACAGGAGAGCTACGAGCAGTACTTC.

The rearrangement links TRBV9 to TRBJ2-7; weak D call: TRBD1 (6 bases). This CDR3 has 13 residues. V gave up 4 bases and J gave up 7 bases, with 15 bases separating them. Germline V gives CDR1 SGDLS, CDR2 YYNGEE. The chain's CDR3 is CASSQGPWGEQYF. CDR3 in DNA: TGTGCCAGCAGCCAGGGGCCCTGGGGGGAGCAGTACTTC.

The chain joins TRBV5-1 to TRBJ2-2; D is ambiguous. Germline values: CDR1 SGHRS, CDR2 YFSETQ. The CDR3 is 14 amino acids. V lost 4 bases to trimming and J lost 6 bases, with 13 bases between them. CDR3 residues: CASSPELRSGELFF. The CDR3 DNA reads TGCGCCAGCAGCCCGGAGCTACGGTCCGGGGAGCTGTTTTTT.

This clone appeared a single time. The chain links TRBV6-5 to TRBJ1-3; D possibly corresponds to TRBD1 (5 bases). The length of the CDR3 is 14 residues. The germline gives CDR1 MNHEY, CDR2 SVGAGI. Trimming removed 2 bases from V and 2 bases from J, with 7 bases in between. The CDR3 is CASSYGGAGNTIYF. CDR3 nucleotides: TGTGCCAGCAGTTACGGGGGGGCTGGAAACACCATATATTTT.

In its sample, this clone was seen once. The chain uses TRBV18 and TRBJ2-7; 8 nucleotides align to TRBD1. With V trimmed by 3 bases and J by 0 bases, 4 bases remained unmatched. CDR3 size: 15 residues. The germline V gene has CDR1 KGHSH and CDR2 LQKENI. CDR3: CASSPGQVSSYEQYF. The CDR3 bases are TGTGCCAGCTCACCGGGACAGGTCAGCTCCTACGAGCAGTACTTC. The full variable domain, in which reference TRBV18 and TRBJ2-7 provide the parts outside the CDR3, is NAGVMQNPRHLVRRRGQEARLRCSPMKGHSHVYWYRQLPEEGLKFMVYLQKENIIDESGMPKERFSAEFPKEGPSILRIQQVVRGDSAAYFCASSPGQVSSYEQYFGPGTRLTVT.

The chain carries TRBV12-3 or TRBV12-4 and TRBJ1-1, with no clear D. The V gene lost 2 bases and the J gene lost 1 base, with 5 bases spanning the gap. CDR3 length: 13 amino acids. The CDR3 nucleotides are TGTGCCAGCAGTTTACTGTCGAACACTGAAGCTTTCTTT. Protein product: CASSLLSNTEAFF.

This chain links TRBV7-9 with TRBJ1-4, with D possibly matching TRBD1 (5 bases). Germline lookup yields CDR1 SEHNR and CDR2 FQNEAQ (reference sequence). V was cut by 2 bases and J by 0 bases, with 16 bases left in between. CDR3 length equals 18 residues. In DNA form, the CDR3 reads TGTGCCAGCAGCTTACCTAGGGGAGGCTTTGCAACTAATGAAAAACTGTTTTTT. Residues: CASSLPRGGFATNEKLFF.

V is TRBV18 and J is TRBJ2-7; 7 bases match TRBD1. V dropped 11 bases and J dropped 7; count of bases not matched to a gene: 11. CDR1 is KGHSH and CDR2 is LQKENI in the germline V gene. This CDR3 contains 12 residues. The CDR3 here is CAARGTEFEQYF. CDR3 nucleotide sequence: TGTGCCGCCAGGGGGACCGAATTTGAGCAGTACTTC.

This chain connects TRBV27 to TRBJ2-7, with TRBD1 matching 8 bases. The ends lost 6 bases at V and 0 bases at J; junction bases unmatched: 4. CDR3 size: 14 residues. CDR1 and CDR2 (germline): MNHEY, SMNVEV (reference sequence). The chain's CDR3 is CASSRGTGSYEQYF. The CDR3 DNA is TGTGCCAGCAGCCGCGGGACAGGCTCCTACGAGCAGTACTTC.

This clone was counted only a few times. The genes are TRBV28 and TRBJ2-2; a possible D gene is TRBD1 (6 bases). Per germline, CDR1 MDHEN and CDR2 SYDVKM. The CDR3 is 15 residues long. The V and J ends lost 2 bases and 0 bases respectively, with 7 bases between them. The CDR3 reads CASSLGQSNTGELFF. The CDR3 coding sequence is TGTGCCAGCAGTTTAGGACAGTCGAACACCGGGGAGCTGTTTTTT.

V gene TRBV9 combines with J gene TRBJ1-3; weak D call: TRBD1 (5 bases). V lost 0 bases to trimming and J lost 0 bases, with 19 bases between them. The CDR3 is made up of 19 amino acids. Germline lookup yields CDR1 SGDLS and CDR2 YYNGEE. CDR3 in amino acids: CASSVEAGQGLSSGNTIYF. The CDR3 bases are TGTGCCAGCAGCGTAGAGGCCGGTCAGGGACTGAGCTCTGGAAACACCATATATTTT.

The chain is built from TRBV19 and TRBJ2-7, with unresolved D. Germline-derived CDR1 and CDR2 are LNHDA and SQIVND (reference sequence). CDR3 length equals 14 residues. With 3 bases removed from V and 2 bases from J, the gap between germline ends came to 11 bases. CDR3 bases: TGTGCCAGTAGTATCGCAGGAATGACCTACGAGCAGTACTTC. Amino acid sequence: CASSIAGMTYEQYF.

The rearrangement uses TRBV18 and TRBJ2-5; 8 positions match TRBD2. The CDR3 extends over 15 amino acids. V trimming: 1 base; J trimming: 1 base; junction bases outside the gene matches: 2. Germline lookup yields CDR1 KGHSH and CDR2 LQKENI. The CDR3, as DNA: TGTGCCAGCTCACCACAGCGGGGGCCCCAAGAGACCCAGTACTTC. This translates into CASSPQRGPQETQYF.

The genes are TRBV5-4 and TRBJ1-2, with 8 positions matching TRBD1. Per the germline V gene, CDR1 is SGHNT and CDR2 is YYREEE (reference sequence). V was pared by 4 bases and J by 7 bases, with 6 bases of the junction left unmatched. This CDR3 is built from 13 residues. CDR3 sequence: CASSLQGGSGYTF. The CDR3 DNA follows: TGTGCCAGCAGCCTACAGGGGGGGAGTGGCTACACCTTC.

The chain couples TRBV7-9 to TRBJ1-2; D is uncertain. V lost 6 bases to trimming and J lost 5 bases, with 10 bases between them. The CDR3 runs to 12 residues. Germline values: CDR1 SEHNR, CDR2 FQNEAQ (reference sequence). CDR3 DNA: TGTGCCAGCAGTCTCGACATTTATGGCTACACCTTC. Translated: CASSLDIYGYTF. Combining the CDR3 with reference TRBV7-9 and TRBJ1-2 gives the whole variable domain DTGVSQNPRHKITKRGQNVTFRCDPISEHNRLYWYRQTLGQGPEFLTYFQNEAQLEKSRLLSDRFSAERPKGSFSTLEIQRTEQGDSAMYLCASSLDIYGYTFGSGTRLTVV.

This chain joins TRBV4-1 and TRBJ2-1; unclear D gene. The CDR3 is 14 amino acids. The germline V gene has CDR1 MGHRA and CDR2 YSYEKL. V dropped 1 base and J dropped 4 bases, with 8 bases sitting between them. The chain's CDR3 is CASSQGHNYNEQFF. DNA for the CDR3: TGCGCCAGCAGCCAAGGGCACAATTACAATGAGCAGTTCTTC.